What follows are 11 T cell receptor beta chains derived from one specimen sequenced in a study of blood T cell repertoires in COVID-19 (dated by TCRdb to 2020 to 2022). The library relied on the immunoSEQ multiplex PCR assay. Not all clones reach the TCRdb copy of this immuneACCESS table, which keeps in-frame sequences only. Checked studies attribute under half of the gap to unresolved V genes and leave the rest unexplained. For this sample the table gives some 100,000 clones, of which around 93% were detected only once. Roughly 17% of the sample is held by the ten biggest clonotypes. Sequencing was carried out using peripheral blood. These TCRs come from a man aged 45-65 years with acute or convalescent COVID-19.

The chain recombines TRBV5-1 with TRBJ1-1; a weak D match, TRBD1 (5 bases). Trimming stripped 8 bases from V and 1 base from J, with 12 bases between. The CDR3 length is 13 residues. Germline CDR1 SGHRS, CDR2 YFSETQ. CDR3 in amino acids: CASGEGPNTEAFF. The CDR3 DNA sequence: TGCGCCAGTGGGGAGGGGCCGAACACTGAAGCTTTCTTT. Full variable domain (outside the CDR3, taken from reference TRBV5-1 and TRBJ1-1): KAGVTQTPRYLIKTRGQQVTLSCSPISGHRSVSWYQQTPGQGLQFLFEYFSETQRNKGNFPGRFSGRQFSNSRSEMNVSTLELGDSALYLCASGEGPNTEAFFGQGTRLTVV.

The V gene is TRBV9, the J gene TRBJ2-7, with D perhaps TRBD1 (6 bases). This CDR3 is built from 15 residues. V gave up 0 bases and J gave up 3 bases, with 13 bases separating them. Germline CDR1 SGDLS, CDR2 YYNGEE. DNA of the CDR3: TGTGCCAGCAGCGTAGGGACCCGGACAGTCTACGAGCAGTACTTC. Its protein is CASSVGTRTVYEQYF.

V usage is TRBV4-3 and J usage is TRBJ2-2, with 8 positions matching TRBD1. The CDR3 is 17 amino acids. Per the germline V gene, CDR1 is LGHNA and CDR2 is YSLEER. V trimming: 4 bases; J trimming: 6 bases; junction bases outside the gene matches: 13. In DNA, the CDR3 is TGCGCCAGCAGCCGCAACCCCAGGGGGCGCAGCGCCGGGGAGCTGTTTTTT. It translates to CASSRNPRGRSAGELFF.

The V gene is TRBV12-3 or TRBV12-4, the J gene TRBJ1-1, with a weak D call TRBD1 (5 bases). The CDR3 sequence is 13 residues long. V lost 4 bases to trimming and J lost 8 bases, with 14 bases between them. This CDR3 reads CASSSWGRLEAFF. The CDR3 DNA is TGTGCCAGCAGTTCCTGGGGCCGGTTAGAAGCTTTCTTT.

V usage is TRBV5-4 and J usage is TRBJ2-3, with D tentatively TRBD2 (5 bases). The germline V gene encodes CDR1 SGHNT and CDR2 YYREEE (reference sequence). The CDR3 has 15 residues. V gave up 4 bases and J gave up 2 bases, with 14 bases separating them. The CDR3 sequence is CASSPGLSNTDTQYF. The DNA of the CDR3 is TGTGCCAGCAGCCCCGGACTGTCCAACACAGATACGCAGTATTTT.

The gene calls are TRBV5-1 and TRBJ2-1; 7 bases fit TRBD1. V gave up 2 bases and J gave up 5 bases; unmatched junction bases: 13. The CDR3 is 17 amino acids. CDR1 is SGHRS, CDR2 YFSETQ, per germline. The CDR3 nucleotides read TGCGCCAGCAGCTTCCCGGAAGACAGGGATTGGGACAATGAGCAGTTCTTC. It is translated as CASSFPEDRDWDNEQFF.

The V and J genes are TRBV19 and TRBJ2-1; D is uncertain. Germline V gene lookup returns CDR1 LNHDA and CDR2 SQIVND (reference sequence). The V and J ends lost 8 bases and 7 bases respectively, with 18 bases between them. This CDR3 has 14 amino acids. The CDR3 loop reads CASQRVGQPNEQFF. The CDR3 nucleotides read TGTGCCAGTCAACGGGTCGGCCAGCCTAATGAGCAGTTCTTC.

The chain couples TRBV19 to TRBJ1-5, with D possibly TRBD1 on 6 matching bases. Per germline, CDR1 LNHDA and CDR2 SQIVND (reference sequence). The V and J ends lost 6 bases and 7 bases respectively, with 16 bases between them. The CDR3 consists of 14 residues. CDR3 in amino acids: CASRFQERGQPQHF. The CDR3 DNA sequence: TGTGCCAGTAGATTTCAGGAAAGGGGGCAGCCCCAGCATTTT.

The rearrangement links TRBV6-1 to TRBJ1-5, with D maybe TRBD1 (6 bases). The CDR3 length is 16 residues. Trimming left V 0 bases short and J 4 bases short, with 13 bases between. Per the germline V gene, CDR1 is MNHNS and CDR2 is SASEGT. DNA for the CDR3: TGTGCCAGCAGTGAAGCTCGGGGGGCTCCAAATCAGCCCCAGCATTTT. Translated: CASSEARGAPNQPQHF.

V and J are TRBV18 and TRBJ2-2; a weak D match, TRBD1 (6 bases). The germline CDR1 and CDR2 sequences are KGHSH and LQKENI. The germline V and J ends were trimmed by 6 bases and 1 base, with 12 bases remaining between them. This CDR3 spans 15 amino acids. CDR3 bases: TGTGCCAGCTCTGAGCAGGGACAGAACACCGGGGAGCTGTTTTTT. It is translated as CASSEQGQNTGELFF.

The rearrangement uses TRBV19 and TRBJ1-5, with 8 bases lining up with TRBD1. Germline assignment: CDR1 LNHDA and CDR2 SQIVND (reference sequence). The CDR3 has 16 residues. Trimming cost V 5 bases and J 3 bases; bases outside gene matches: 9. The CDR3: CASSPARQGPNQPQHF. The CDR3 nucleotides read TGTGCCAGTAGTCCGGCCCGACAGGGGCCCAATCAGCCCCAGCATTTT.